This TCR beta chain comes out of a study of T-cell reconstitution after alpha-beta-depleted transplantation in children. Study observations and caveats: Fresh T-cell production supplied most of the T-cell counts and diversity seen one year after transplant.

Unique molecular identifiers were incorporated when the TCRbeta library was constructed. From the PCR reads, TCRdb called clonotypes with MiXCR, one entry per CDR3 protein. The sample lists under 250,000 distinct CDR3 sequences; around 25% were seen once. Germline V lookup: CDR1 LNHDA, CDR2 SQIVND (reference sequence). Trimming removed 6 bases at V and 7 bases at J, with 7 bases between. This CDR3 has 11 residues. In regard to this clonotype: Antigen specificity is unknown.

The chain employs TRBV19 and TRBJ1-5; no firm D call. Sequences were derived from PBMCs, mostly from graft donor cells, sampled 360 days after TCRalphabeta/CD19-depleted stem cell transplant. The clonotype originates from a female patient aged 2 to 10 who had a stem cell transplant for congenital amegakaryocytic thrombocytopenia, so the T cells may come from the graft donor. The CDR3 sequence is CASRVWQPQHF. The CDR3 DNA sequence: TGTGCCAGTAGGGTTTGGCAGCCCCAGCATTTT. The full variable domain, with the rest looked up from reference TRBV19 and TRBJ1-5, is DGGITQSPKYLFRKEGQNVTLSCEQNLNHDAMYWYRQDPGQGLRLIYYSQIVNDFQKGDIAEGYSVSREKKESFPLTVTSAQKNPTAFYLCASRVWQPQHFGDGTRLSIL.